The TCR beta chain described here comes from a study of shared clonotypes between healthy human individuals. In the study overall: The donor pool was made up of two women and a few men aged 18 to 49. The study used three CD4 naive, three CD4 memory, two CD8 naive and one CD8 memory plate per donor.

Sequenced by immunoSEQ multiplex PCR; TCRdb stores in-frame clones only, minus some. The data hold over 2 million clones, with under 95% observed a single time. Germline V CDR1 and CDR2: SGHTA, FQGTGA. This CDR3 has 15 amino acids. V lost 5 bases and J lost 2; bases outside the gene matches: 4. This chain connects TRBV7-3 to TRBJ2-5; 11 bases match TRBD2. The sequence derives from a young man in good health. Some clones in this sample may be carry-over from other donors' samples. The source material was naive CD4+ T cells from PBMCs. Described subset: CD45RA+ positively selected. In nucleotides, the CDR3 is TGTGCCAGCAGCCCTGCTAGCGGGAGGCAAGAGACCCAGTACTTC. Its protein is CASSPASGRQETQYF.